This T cell receptor (beta chain) originates from a study of T cell responses to AZD1222 COVID-19 vaccine. Only in-frame clones appear in the TCRdb table, and some are missing; sequencing was by immunoSEQ multiplex PCR. Here the sample spans roughly 100,000 clones, roughly 90% being singletons. The V and J ends lost 8 bases and 4 bases respectively, with 12 bases between them. Germline CDR1 SNHLY, CDR2 FYNNEI. The CDR3 runs 13 residues. Study-level findings and limits: Most donors were white British and more were female, and clonal diversity was possibly underestimated.

About this clone itself: Its antigen is still unknown.

This TCR derives from an adult in good health. The chain has TRBV2 and TRBJ1-5; tentative D call: TRBD1 (6 bases). The source material was peripheral blood, sampled on day 0 of AZD1222 vaccination. CDR3 DNA: TGTGCCAGCGAGGGGGGGCAAAATCAGCCCCAGCATTTT. Translation: CASEGGQNQPQHF.